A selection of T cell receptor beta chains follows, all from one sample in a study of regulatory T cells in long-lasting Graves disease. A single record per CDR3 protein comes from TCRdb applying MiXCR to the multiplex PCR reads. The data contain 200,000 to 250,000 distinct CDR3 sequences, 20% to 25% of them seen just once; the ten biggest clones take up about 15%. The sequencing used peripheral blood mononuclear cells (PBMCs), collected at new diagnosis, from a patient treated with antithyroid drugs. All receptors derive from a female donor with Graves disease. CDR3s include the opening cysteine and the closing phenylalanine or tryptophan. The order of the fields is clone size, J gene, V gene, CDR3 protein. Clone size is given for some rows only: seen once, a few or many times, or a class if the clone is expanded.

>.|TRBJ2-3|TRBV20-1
CSARSGRGGSDTQYF
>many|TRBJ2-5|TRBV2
CASSEKNRDYQETQYF
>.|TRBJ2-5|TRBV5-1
CASSLAPSGGPQETQYF
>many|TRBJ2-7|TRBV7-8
CASSFSILKKGYEQYF
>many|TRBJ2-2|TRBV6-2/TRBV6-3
CASSWTSGGSNTGELFF
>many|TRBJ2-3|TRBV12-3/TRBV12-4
CASSFGGGRGDTQYF
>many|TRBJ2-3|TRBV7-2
CASSLDLAGGPFTDTQYF
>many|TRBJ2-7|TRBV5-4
CASSFQIAQSSYEQYF
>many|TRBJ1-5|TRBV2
CASSGDGSNQPQHF
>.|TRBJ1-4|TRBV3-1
CASSQEGEGKLFF
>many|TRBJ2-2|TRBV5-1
CASSTRGTGELFF
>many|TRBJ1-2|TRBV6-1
CASNEAGAYYGYTF
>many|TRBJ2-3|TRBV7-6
CASGRGLTDTQYF
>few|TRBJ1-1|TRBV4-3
CASSQESGGRNTEAFF